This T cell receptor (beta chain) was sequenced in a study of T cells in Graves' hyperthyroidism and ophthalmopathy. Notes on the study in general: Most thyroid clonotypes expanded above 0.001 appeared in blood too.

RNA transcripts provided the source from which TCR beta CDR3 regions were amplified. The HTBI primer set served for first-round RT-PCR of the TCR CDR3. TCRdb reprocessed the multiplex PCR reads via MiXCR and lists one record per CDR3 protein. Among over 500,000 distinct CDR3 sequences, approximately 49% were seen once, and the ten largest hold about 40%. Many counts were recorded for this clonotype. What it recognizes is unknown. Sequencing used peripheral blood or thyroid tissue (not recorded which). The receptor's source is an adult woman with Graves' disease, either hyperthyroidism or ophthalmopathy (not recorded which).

The CDR3 region has the DNA TGCGCCAGCAGTGAACAATCAAACACTGAAGCTTTCTTT. Protein sequence: CASSEQSNTEAFF. The V call is TRBV5-1, the J call TRBJ1-1; D is unresolved. The CDR3 runs to 13 residues. Germline loops: CDR1 SGHRS, CDR2 YFSETQ. Trimming cost V 5 bases and J 2 bases, with 10 bases left between them. Full variable domain (rest looked up from reference TRBV5-1 and TRBJ1-1): KAGVTQTPRYLIKTRGQQVTLSCSPISGHRSVSWYQQTPGQGLQFLFEYFSETQRNKGNFPGRFSGRQFSNSRSEMNVSTLELGDSALYLCASSEQSNTEAFFGQGTRLTVV.